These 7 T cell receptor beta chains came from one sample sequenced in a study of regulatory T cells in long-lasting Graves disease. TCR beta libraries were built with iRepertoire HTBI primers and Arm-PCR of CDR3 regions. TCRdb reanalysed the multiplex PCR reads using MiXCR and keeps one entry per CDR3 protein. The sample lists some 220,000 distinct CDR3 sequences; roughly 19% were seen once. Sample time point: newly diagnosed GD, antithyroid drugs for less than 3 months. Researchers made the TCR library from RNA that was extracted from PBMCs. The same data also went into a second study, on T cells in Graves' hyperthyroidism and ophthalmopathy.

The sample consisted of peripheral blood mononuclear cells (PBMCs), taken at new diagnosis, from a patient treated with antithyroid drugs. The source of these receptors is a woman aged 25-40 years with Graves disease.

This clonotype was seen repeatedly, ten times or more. In DNA form, the CDR3 reads TGTGCCAGCAGTTCTTTGGGGAAGATCCCCTACGAGCAGTACTTC. Its translation: CASSSLGKIPYEQYF. The chain couples TRBV28 to TRBJ2-7; no clear D gene. The CDR3 covers 15 residues. V was cut by 4 bases and J by 2 bases, with 15 bases left in between. Per the germline V gene, CDR1 is MDHEN and CDR2 is SYDVKM. Drawing the rest from reference TRBV28 and TRBJ2-7, the complete variable domain is DVKVTQSSRYLVKRTGEKVFLECVQDMDHENMFWYRQDPGLGLRLIYFSYDVKMKEKGDIPEGYSVSREKKERFSLILESASTNQTSMYLCASSSLGKIPYEQYFGPGTRLTVT.

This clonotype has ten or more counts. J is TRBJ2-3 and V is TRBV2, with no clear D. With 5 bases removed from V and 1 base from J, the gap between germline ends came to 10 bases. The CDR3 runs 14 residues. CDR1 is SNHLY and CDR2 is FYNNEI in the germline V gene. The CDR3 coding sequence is TGTGCCAGCAGTACATTTTTGGGCACAGATACGCAGTATTTT. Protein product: CASSTFLGTDTQYF.

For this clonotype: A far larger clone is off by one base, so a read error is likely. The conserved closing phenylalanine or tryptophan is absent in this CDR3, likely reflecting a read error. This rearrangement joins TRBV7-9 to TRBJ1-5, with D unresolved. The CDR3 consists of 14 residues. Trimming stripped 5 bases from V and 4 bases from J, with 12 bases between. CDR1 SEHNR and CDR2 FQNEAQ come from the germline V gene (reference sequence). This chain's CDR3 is CASSPGPLNQPQHC. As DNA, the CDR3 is TGTGCCAGCAGCCCTGGACCCTTGAATCAGCCCCAGCATTGT.

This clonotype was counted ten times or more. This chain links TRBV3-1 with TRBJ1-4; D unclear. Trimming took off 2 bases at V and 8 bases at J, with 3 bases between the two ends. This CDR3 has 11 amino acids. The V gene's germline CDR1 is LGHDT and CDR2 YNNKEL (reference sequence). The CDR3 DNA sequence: TGTGCCAGCAGCCAAAGAGAAAAACTGTTTTTT. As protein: CASSQREKLFF.

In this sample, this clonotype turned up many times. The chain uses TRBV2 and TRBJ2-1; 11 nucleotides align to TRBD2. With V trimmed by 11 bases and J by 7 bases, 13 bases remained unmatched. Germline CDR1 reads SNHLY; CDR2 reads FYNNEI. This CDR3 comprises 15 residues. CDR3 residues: CASARGSGGGNEQFF. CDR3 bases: TGTGCCTCAGCAAGGGGTAGCGGGGGGGGGAATGAGCAGTTCTTC.

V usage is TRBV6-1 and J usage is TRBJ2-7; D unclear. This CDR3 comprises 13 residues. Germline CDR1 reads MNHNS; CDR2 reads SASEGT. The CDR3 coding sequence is TGTGCCAGCAGCCGAGACATTTCCTACGAGCTGTACGTC. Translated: CASSRDISYELYV.

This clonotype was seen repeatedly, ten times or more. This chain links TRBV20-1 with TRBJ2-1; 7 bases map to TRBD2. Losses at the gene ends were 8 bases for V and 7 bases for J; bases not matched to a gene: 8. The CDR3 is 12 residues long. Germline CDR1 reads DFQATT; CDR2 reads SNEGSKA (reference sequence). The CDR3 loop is CSPNWGGNEQFF. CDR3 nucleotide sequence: TGCAGTCCTAACTGGGGAGGGAATGAGCAGTTCTTC.